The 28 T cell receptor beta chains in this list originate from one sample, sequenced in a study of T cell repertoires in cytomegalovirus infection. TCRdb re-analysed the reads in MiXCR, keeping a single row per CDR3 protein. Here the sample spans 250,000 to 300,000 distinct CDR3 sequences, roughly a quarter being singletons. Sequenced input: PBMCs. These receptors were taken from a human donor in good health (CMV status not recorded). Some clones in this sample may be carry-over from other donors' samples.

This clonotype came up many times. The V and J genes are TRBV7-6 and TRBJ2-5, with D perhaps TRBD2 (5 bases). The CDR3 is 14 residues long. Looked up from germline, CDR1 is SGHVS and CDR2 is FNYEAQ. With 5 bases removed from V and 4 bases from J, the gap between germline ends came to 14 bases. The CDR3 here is CASSGYLGVETQYF. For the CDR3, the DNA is TGTGCCAGCAGCGGCTACCTGGGAGTAGAGACCCAGTACTTC.

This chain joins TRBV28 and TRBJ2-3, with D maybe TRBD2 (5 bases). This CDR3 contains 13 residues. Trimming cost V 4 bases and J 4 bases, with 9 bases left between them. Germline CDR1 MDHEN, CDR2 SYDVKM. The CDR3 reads CASSSGVPDTQYF. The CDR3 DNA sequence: TGTGCCAGCAGTTCCGGGGTCCCAGATACGCAGTATTTT.

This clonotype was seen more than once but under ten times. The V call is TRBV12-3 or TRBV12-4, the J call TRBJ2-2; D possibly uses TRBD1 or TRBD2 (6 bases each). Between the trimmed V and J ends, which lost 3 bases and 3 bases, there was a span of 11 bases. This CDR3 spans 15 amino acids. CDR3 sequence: CASSFGRGDTGELFF. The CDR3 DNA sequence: TGTGCCAGCAGTTTCGGAAGGGGGGACACCGGGGAGCTGTTTTTT.

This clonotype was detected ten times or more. CDR3 loop: CASSLVRGDYEQYF. CDR3 nucleotide sequence: TGTGCCAGCAGCTTAGTTCGCGGGGACTACGAGCAGTACTTC. The J gene is TRBJ2-7, the V gene TRBV7-2; a weak D match, TRBD2 (6 bases). The CDR3 length is 14 residues. The germline gives CDR1 SGHTA, CDR2 FQGNSA. V was pared by 1 base and J by 3 bases, with 10 bases between.

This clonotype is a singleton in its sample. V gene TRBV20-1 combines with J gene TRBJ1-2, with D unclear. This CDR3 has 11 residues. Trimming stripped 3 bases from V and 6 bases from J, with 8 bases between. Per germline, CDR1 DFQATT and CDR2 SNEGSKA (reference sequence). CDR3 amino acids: CSARVTDGYTF. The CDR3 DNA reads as TGCAGTGCTAGGGTCACAGATGGCTACACCTTC.

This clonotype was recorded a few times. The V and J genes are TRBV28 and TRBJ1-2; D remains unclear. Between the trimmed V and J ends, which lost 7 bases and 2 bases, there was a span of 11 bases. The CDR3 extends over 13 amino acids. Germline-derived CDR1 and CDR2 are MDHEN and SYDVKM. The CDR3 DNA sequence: TGTGCCAGCAACGTAGGGAGCAACTATGGCTACACCTTC. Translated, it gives CASNVGSNYGYTF.

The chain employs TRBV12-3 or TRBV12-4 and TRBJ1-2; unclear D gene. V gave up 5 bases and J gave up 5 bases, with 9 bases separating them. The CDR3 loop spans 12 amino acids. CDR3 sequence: CASSPIGYGYTF. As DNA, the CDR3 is TGTGCCAGCAGTCCGATTGGGTATGGCTACACCTTC.

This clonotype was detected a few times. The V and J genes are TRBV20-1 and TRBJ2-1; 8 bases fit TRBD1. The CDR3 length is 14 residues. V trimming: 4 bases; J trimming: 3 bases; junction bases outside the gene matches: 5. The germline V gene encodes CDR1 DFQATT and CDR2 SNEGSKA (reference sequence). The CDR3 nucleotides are TGCAGTGCTACACCGGGACAGGTCTACAATGAGCAGTTCTTC. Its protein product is CSATPGQVYNEQFF.

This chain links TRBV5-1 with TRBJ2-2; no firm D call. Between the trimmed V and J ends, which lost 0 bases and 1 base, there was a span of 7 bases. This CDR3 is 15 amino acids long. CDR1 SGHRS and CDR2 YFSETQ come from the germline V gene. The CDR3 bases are TGCGCCAGCAGCTTGGACCTCATGAACACCGGGGAGCTGTTTTTT. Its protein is CASSLDLMNTGELFF.

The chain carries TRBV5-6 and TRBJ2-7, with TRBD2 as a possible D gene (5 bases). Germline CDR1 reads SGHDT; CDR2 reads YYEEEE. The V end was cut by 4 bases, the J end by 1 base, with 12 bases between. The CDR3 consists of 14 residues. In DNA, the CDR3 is TGTGCCAGCAGCCCACCGGGGATTTCCTACGAGCAGTACGTC. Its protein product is CASSPPGISYEQYV.

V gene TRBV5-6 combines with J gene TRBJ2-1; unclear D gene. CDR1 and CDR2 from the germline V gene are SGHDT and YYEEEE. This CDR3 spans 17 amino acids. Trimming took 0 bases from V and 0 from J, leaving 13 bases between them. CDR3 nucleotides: TGTGCCAGCAGCTTGGTTGTACTACAGAGCTCCTACAATGAGCAGTTCTTC. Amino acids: CASSLVVLQSSYNEQFF.

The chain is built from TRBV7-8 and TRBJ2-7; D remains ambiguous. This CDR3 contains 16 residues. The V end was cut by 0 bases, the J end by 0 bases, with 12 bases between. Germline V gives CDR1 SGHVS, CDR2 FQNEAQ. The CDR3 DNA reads TGTGCCAGCAGCTTAGCGGTTGCCGCAGGCTCCTACGAGCAGTACGTC. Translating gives CASSLAVAAGSYEQYV.

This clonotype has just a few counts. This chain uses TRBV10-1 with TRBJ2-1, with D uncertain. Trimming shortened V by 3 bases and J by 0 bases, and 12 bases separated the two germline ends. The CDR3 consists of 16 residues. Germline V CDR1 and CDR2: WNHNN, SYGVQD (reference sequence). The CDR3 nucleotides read TGCGCCAGCAGTGATGCTAGTCCCGACTCCTACAATGAGCAGTTCTTC. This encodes CASSDASPDSYNEQFF.

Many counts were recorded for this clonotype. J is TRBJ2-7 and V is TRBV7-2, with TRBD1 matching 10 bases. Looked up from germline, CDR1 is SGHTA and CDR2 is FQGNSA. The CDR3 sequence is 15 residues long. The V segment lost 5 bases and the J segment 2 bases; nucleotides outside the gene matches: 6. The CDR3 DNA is TGTGCCAGCAGCCTACGGACAGGGGGGACCTACGAGCAGTACTTC. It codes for CASSLRTGGTYEQYF. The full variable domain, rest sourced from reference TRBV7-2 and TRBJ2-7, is GAGVSQSPSNKVTEKGKDVELRCDPISGHTALYWYRQSLGQGLEFLIYFQGNSAPDKSGLPSDRFSAERTGGSVSTLTIQRTQQEDSAVYLCASSLRTGGTYEQYFGPGTRLTVT.

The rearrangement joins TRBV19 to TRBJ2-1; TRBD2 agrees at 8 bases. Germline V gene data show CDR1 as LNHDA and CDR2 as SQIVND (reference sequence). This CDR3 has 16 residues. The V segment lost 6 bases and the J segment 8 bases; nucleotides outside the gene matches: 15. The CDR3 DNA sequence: TGTGCCAGTAGGAAATCCGGGACTAGGGGATTCGATGAGCAGTTCTTC. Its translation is CASRKSGTRGFDEQFF.

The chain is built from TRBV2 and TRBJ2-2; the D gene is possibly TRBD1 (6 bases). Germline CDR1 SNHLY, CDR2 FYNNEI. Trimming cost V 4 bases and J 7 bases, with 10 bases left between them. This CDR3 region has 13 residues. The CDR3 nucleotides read TGTGCCAGCAGTGTAACAGGGCTCGGGGAGCTGTTTTTT. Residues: CASSVTGLGELFF.

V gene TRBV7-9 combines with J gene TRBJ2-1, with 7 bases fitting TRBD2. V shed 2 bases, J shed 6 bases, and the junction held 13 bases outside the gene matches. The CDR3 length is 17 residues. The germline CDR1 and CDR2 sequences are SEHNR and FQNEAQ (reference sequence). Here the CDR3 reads CASSLPGGRTSRNEQFF. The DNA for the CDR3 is TGTGCCAGCAGCTTACCGGGGGGACGGACTAGTCGCAATGAGCAGTTCTTC.

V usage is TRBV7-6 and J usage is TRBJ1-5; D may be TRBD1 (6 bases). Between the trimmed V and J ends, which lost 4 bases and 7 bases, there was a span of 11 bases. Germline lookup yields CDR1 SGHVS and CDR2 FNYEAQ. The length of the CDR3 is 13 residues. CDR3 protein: CASSSGEGQPQHF. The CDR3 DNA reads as TGTGCCAGCAGCTCAGGGGAGGGGCAGCCCCAGCATTTT.

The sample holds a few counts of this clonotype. The CDR3 loop reads CASSLAGQGRLREVDTQYF. CDR3 DNA sequence: TGTGCCAGCAGCTTAGCGGGGCAGGGGAGGCTGCGGGAGGTAGATACGCAGTATTTT. V usage is TRBV7-8 and J usage is TRBJ2-3, with TRBD2 matching 8 bases. The CDR3 length is 19 residues. The V gene end was trimmed by 0 bases and the J gene end by 5 bases; junction bases not matched to a gene: 16. Germline V gives CDR1 SGHVS, CDR2 FQNEAQ.

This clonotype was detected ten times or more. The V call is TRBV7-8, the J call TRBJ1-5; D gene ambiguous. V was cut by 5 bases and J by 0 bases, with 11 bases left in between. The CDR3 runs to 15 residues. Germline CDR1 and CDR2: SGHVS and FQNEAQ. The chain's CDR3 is CASSAVGNSNQPQHF. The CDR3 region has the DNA TGTGCCAGCAGCGCCGTAGGGAATAGCAATCAGCCCCAGCATTTT. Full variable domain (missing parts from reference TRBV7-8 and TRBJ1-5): GAGVSQSPRYKVAKRGQDVALRCDPISGHVSLFWYQQALGQGPEFLTYFQNEAQLDKSGLPSDRFFAERPEGSVSTLKIQRTQQEDSAVYLCASSAVGNSNQPQHFGDGTRLSIL.

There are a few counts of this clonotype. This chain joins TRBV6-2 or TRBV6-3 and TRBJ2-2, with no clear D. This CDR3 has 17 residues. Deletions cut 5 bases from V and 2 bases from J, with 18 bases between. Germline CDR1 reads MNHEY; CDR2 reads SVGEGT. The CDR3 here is CASSDPRRALNTGELFF. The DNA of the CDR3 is TGTGCCAGCAGTGACCCTCGACGGGCCCTCAACACCGGGGAGCTGTTTTTT.

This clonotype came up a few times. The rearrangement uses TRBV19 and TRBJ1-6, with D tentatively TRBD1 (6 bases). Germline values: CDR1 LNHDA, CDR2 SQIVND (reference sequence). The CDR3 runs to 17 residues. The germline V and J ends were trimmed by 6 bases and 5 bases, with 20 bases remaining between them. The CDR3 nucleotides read TGTGCCAGTAGGGACCCTTTCCGGGACACCGATAATTCACCCCTCCACTTT. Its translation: CASRDPFRDTDNSPLHF.

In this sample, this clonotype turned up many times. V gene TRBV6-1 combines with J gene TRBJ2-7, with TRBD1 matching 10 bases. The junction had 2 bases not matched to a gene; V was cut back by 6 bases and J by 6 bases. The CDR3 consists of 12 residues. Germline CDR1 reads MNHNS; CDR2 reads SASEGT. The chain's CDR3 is CASRRTGGEQYF. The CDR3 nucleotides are TGTGCCAGCAGACGGACAGGGGGCGAGCAGTACTTC.

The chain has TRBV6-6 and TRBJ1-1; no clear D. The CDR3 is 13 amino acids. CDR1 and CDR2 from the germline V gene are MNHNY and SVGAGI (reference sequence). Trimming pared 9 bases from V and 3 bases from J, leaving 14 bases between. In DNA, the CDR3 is TGTGCCAGGAGTCGCGACTTGGACACTGAAGCTTTCTTT. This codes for CARSRDLDTEAFF.

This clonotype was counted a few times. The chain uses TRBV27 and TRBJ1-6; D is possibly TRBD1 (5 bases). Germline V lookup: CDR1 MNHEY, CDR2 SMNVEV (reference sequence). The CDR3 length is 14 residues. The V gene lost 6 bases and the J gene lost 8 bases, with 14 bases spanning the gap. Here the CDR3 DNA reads TGTGCCAGCAGAAAGACTCTGGGGGATTCACCCCTCCACTTT. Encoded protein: CASRKTLGDSPLHF.

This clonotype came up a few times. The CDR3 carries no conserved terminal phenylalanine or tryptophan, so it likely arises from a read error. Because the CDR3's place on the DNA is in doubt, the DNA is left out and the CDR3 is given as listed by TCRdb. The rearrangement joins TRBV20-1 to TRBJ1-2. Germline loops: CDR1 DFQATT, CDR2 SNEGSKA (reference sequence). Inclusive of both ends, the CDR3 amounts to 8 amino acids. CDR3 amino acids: CSAPWGGL.

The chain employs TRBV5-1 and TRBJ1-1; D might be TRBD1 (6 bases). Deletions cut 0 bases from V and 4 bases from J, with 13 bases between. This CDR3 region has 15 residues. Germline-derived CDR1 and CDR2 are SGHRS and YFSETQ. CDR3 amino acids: CASSLVGGLGTEAFF. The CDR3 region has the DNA TGCGCCAGCAGCTTGGTTGGGGGGCTCGGCACTGAAGCTTTCTTT.

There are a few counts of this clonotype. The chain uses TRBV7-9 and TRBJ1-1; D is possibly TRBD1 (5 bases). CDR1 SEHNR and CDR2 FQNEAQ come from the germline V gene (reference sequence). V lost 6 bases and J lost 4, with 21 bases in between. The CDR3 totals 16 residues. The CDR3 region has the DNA TGTGCCAGCAGGATCCAAGCGGGCGGCAGGGCCACTGAAGCTTTCTTT. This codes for CASRIQAGGRATEAFF.